Given below is one TCR beta chain in context. This clonotype occurred a few times. This receptor's antigen is unknown. The input lacks base qualities; no much larger clone sits a single base away. Libraries were built with PCR. TCRdb shows the sequencer as Illumina HiSeq 2500. TCR libraries were prepared with molecular barcoding, using unique molecular identifiers to normalize TCRbeta repertoire quantification. TCRdb cleaned the public reads at Q25 with fastp, built clones with MiXCR and kept in-frame beta chains. Here each entry gathers all rows of one CDR3 protein and keeps the most common genes and DNA. This sample comprises fewer than 550,000 distinct CDR3 sequences, roughly 11% of them detected only once. About 14% of the sample comes from the top ten. From V the trimming removes 6 bases and from J it removes 1 base, while the gene matches leave 9 bases of the junction unaccounted for. Based on the germline V gene (reference sequence), the CDR1 and CDR2 sequences are SEHNR and FQNEAQ. Spanning cysteine to phenylalanine, the CDR3 consists of 17 amino acids. Here the CDR3 DNA is all that survives: 51 bases in frame from base 1.

This sample was included in a study of T-cell reconstitution after alpha-beta-depleted transplantation in children listed by TCRdb under 2016. With respect to the entire study: T-cell immune reconstitution after TCRalphabeta/CD19-depleted allogeneic hematopoietic cell transplantation in children was quantitatively tracked in the study by means of TCR repertoire profiling. Overall study results and their limits: The apparently early recovery of alphabetaT-cell counts about two months after transplant reportedly depended on only several hundred rapidly expanded clones that came from non-depleted graft cells. In some patients, high TCRbeta diversity at day 60 was attributed to recipient T cells and intrathymic progenitors that had survived conditioning. The frequencies of hyperexpanded clones fell over the following months, and after one year, T-cell counts and TCRbeta diversity were mostly attributed to newly produced T cells.

In light of the paper, this sample's treatment or condition label describes: allogeneic hematopoietic cell transplantation with graft depleted of TCRalphabeta T cells and CD19 B cells. Transplant recipients were children who received TCRalphabeta/CD19-depleted allogeneic hematopoietic cell grafts. The sample in question was PBMCs, mostly from graft donor cells, obtained 180 days after TCRalphabeta/CD19-depleted stem cell transplant. This receptor was obtained from a female patient aged 2 to 10 who had a stem cell transplant for aplastic anemia, so the T cells may come from the graft donor. In this chain, TRBV7-9 is recombined with TRBJ1-4; 9 central nucleotides agree with TRBD1. The CDR3 sequence is CASSRAGTGRTNEKLFF. The DNA is as follows: TGTGCCAGCAGTCGGGCCGGGACAGGGCGAACTAATGAAAAACTGTTTTTT. Here the CDR3 is joined to the reference TRBV7-9 and TRBJ1-4 genes, and the full variable domain is: DTGVSQNPRHKITKRGQNVTFRCDPISEHNRLYWYRQTLGQGPEFLTYFQNEAQLEKSRLLSDRFSAERPKGSFSTLEIQRTEQGDSAMYLCASSRAGTGRTNEKLFFGSGTQLSVL.